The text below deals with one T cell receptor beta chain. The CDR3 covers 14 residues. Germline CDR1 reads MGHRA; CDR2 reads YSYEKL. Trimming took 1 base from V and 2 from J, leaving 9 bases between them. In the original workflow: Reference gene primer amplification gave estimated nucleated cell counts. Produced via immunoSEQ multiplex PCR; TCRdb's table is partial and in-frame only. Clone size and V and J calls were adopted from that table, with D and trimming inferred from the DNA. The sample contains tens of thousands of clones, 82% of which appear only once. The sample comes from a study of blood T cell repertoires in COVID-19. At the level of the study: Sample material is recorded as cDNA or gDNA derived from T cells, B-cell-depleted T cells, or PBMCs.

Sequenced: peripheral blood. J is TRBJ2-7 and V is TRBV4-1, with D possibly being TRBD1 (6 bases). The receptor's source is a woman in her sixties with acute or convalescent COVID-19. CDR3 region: CASSQVQGTYEQYF. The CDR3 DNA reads TGCGCCAGCAGCCAAGTACAGGGAACCTACGAGCAGTACTTC.